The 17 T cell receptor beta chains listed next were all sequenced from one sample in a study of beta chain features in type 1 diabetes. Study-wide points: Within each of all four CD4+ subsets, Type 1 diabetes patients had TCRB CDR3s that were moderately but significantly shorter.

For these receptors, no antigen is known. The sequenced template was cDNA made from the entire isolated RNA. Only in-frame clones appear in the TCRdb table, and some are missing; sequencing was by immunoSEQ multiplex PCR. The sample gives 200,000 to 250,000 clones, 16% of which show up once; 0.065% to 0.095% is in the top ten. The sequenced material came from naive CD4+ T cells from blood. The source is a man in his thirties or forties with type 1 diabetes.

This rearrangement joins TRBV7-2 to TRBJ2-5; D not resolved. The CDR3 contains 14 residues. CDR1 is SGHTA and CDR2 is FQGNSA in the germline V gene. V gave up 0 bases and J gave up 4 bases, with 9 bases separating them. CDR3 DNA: TGTGCCAGCAGCTTAGCAAGGTTTAGAGAGACCCAGTACTTC. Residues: CASSLARFRETQYF.

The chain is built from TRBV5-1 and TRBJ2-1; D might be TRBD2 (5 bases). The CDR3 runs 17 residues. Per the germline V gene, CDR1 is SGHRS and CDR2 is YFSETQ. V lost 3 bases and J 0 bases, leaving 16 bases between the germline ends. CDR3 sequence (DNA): TGCGCCAGCAGCTCAAGGACTCCCCCGAGCTCCTACAATGAGCAGTTCTTC. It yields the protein CASSSRTPPSSYNEQFF.

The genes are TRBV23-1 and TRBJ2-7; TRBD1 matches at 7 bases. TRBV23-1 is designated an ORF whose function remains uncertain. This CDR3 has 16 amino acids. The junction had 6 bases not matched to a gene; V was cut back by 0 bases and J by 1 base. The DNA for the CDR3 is TGCGCCAGCAGTCAATCCCCCAGGGGGAATTCCTACGAGCAGTACTTC. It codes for CASSQSPRGNSYEQYF.

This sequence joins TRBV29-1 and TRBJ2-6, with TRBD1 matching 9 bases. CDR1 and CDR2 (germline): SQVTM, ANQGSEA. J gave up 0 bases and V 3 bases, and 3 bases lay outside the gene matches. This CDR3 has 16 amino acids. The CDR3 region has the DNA TGCAGCGTTGAGGGACAGGGCCTCTCTGGGGCCAACGTCCTGACTTTC. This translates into CSVEGQGLSGANVLTF.

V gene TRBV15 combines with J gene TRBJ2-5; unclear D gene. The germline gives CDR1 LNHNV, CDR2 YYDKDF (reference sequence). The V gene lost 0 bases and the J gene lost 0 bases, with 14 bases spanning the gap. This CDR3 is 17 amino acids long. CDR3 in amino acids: CATSRELSGFYQETQYF. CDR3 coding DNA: TGTGCCACCAGCAGAGAATTGAGTGGATTTTACCAAGAGACCCAGTACTTC.

The CDR3 loop is CASSYALANTEAFF. CDR3 in DNA: TGTGCCAGCAGTTACGCTCTGGCAAACACTGAAGCTTTCTTT. The rearrangement joins TRBV6-5 to TRBJ1-1; no clear D gene. V lost 2 bases to trimming and J lost 2 bases, with 9 bases between them. Germline V CDR1 and CDR2: MNHEY, SVGAGI. This CDR3 comprises 14 residues.

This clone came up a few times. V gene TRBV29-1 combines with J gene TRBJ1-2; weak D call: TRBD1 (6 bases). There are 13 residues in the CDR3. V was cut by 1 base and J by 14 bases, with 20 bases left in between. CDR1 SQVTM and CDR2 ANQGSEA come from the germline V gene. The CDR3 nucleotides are TGCAGCGTTGAAGTCACCGGGACAACTACTCGGACCTTC. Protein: CSVEVTGTTTRTF.

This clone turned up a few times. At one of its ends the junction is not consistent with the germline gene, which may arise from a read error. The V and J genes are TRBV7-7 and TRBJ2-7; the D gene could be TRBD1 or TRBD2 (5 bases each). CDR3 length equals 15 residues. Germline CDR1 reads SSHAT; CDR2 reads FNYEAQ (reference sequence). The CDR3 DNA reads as TGTGCTAGCAGCTTAGAGGGGCAGGGTGCGGGCGAGCAGTACTTC. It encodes CASSLEGQGAGEQYF.

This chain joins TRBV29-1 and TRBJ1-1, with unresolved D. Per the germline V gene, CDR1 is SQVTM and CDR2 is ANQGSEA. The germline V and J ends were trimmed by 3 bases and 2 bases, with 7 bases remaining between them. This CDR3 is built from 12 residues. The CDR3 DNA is TGCAGCGTTGATTTCCCTAACACTGAAGCTTTCTTT. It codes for CSVDFPNTEAFF.

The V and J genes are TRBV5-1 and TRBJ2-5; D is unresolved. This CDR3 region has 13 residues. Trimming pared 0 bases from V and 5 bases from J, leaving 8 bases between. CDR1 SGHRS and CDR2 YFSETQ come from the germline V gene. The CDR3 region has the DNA TGCGCCAGCAGCTTGGGTGGGTTTGAGACCCAGTACTTC. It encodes CASSLGGFETQYF.

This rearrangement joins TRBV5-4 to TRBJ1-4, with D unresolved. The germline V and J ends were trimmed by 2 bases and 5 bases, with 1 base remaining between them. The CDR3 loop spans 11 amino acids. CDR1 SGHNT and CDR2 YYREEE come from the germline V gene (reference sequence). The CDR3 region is CASSLNEKLFF. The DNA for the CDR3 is TGTGCCAGCAGCTTAAATGAAAAACTGTTTTTT.

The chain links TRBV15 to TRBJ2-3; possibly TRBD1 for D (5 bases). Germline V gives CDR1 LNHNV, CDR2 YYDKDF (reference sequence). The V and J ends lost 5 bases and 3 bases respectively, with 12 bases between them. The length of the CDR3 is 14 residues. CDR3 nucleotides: TGTGCCACCAGCCTCCGGACACAAACAGATACGCAGTATTTT. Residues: CATSLRTQTDTQYF.

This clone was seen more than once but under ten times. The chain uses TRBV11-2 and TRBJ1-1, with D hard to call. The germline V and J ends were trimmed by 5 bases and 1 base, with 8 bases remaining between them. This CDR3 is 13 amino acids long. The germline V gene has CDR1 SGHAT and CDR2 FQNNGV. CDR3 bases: TGTGCCAGCAGCCCGGGAGGGAACACTGAAGCTTTCTTT. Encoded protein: CASSPGGNTEAFF.

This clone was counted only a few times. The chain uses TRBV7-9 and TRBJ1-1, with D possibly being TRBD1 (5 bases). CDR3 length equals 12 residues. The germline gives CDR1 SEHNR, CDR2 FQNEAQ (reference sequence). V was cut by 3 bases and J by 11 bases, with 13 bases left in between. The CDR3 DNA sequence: TGTGCCAGCAGCTTGGGGGAGTCAGGGGCTTTCTTT. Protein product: CASSLGESGAFF.

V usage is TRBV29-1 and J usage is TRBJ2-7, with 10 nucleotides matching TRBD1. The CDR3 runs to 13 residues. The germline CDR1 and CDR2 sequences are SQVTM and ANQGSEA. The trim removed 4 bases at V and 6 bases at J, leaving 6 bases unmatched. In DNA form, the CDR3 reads TGCAGCGTTGTGACAGGGGGCGCGGGCGAGCAGTACTTC. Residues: CSVVTGGAGEQYF.

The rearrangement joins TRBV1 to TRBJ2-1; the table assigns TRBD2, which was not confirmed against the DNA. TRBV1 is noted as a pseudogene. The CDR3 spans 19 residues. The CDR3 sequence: CTSSPCNGPAGGPANEQFF. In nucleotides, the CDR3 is TGCACCAGCAGCCCATGTAATGGCCCAGCGGGAGGGCCGGCGAATGAGCAGTTCTTC.

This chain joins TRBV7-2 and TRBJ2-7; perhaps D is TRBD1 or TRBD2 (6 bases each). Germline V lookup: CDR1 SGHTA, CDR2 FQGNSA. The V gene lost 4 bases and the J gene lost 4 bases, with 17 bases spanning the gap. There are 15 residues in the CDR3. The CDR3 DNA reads TGTGCCAGCAGCTCGCTCCCGGGGGCGCGTTACGAGCAGTACTTC. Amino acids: CASSSLPGARYEQYF.